This T cell receptor (beta chain) was sequenced in a study of regulatory T cells in long-lasting Graves disease. V dropped 3 bases and J dropped 3 bases, with 10 bases sitting between them. The CDR3 contains 14 residues. Looked up from germline, CDR1 is LNHDA and CDR2 is SQIVND (reference sequence). Assembly of TCR beta libraries relied on iRepertoire HTBI primers together with Arm-PCR of CDR3 regions. In the original processing: Segment identification across samples yielded 62 TRBV and more than twelve TRBJ segments. TCRdb re-called the multiplex PCR reads with MiXCR, one entry per CDR3 protein. TCRdb, not the authors, supplied the V and J calls. The sample has about 520,000 distinct CDR3 sequences, 12% seen once. Time point given: newly diagnosed GD, antithyroid drugs for less than 3 months. The TCR library was made from RNA that had been extracted from PBMCs in TRIzol. Study findings and constraints: Repertoires from persistent disease leaned toward TRBV28, TRBJ1-2 and TRBJ2-5.

In the case of this clonotype: Its antigen is currently unknown.

The same sample was also studied in work on T cells in Graves' hyperthyroidism and ophthalmopathy. According to that study: If no ophthalmopathy progression occurred within 18 months, Graves' hyperthyroidism was stable. Patients aged 18 to 65 with hyperthyroidism were newly diagnosed, with duration under 2 months.

This receptor was taken from a woman aged 30 to 39 with Graves disease. This specimen consisted of peripheral blood mononuclear cells (PBMCs), obtained at new diagnosis, from a patient treated with antithyroid drugs. This sequence joins TRBV19 and TRBJ2-3; tentatively, D is TRBD1 (5 bases). The CDR3 bases are TGTGCCAGTAGTATTGGAAAGGGGACAGATACGCAGTATTTT. Its translation: CASSIGKGTDTQYF.